A selection of T cell receptor beta chains follows, all from one sample in a study of HIV-infected children after antiretroviral therapy interruption. A single record per CDR3 protein comes from TCRdb applying MiXCR to the 3' RACE reads. Among fewer than 100,000 distinct CDR3 sequences listed, 6% to 8.5% were seen once. Sequencing was performed on CD45RA+ CD4+ T cells from PBMCs, pooled from several time points, taken from a donor given antiretroviral therapy, either interrupted or continuous. These receptors were obtained from a pool of human donors with HIV. CDR3s include the opening cysteine and the closing phenylalanine or tryptophan. Each record gives: CDR3 protein, CDR3 DNA, clone size, V gene, J gene, D gene. D genes are given only for firm matches. For some rows the clone size is stated as once, few or many, or as a class when expanded; others skip it.

cdr3_aa: CASSLSRGESPLHF
cdr3_nt: TGTGCCAGCAGCTTGAGTAGGGGCGAGTCACCCCTCCACTTT
clone_size: few
v_call: TRBV5-6
j_call: TRBJ1-6
d_call: .

cdr3_aa: CASSPGRTLYEQYF
cdr3_nt: TGCGCCAGCAGCCCCGGGAGAACCCTTTACGAGCAGTACTTC
clone_size: many
v_call: TRBV5-1
j_call: TRBJ2-7
d_call: .

cdr3_aa: CAWQRGVNGYTF
cdr3_nt: TGTGCCTGGCAGCGTGGGGTTAACGGCTACACCTTC
clone_size: many
v_call: TRBV30
j_call: TRBJ1-2
d_call: .

cdr3_aa: CASSSAQGAGETQYF
cdr3_nt: TGTGCCAGCAGTTCCGCCCAGGGGGCGGGAGAGACCCAGTACTTC
clone_size: .
v_call: TRBV6-2/TRBV6-3
j_call: TRBJ2-5
d_call: TRBD1

cdr3_aa: CASSEAWDIPEAFF
cdr3_nt: TGTGCCAGCAGTGAAGCGTGGGACATACCTGAAGCTTTCTTT
clone_size: many
v_call: TRBV6-1
j_call: TRBJ1-1
d_call: .

cdr3_aa: CASSLGLAGVYSGANVLTF
cdr3_nt: TGTGCCAGCAGTTTGGGACTAGCGGGGGTGTATTCTGGGGCCAACGTCCTGACTTTC
clone_size: many
v_call: TRBV12-3/TRBV12-4
j_call: TRBJ2-6
d_call: TRBD2

cdr3_aa: CAIGTSRGSNQPQHF
cdr3_nt: TGTGCCATCGGAACCAGCAGGGGAAGCAATCAGCCCCAGCATTTT
clone_size: many
v_call: TRBV10-3
j_call: TRBJ1-5
d_call: .

cdr3_aa: CATTGGLSYEQYF
cdr3_nt: TGTGCCACCACAGGGGGATTATCCTACGAGCAGTACTTC
clone_size: .
v_call: TRBV10-3
j_call: TRBJ2-7
d_call: TRBD1

cdr3_aa: CASGLGITQYF
cdr3_nt: TGTGCTAGTGGTTTGGGGATTACGCAGTATTTT
clone_size: .
v_call: TRBV12-5
j_call: TRBJ2-3
d_call: .

cdr3_aa: CASTISQGDSNQPQHF
cdr3_nt: TGTGCCAGCACCATATCACAGGGTGATAGCAATCAGCCCCAGCATTTT
clone_size: .
v_call: TRBV6-6
j_call: TRBJ1-5
d_call: .

cdr3_aa: CASSLSGEREQFF
cdr3_nt: TGTGCCAGCAGCTTATCAGGGGAACGTGAGCAGTTCTTC
clone_size: few
v_call: TRBV7-8
j_call: TRBJ2-1
d_call: .

cdr3_aa: CASSPTGPGEQYF
cdr3_nt: TGTGCCAGCTCACCGACAGGGCCAGGCGAGCAGTACTTC
clone_size: few
v_call: TRBV18
j_call: TRBJ2-7
d_call: TRBD1

cdr3_aa: CASSPTSGTEAFF
cdr3_nt: TGTGCCAGCAGCCCAACGTCGGGCACTGAAGCTTTCTTT
clone_size: many
v_call: TRBV7-6
j_call: TRBJ1-1
d_call: .

cdr3_aa: CASSFLVNTEAFF
cdr3_nt: TGTGCCAGCAGCTTTTTAGTGAACACTGAAGCTTTCTTT
clone_size: .
v_call: TRBV7-9
j_call: TRBJ1-1
d_call: .

cdr3_aa: CASSPQGANTEAFF
cdr3_nt: TGTGCCAGCTCACCACAGGGCGCAAACACTGAAGCTTTCTTT
clone_size: many
v_call: TRBV18
j_call: TRBJ1-1
d_call: .

cdr3_aa: CAISEPPNTGELFF
cdr3_nt: TGTGCCATCAGTGAACCACCGAACACCGGGGAGCTGTTTTTT
clone_size: many
v_call: TRBV10-3
j_call: TRBJ2-2
d_call: .

cdr3_aa: CASRETRGRETQYF
cdr3_nt: TGTGCCAGCAGGGAAACCAGGGGGCGTGAGACCCAGTACTTC
clone_size: many
v_call: TRBV6-5
j_call: TRBJ2-5
d_call: TRBD1

cdr3_aa: CSARDREFGGYGYTF
cdr3_nt: TGCAGTGCTAGGGACAGAGAGTTTGGCGGCTATGGCTACACCTTC
clone_size: .
v_call: TRBV20-1
j_call: TRBJ1-2
d_call: .

cdr3_aa: CASSIRDRGYEQYF
cdr3_nt: TGTGCCAGCAGCATCCGGGACAGGGGCTACGAGCAGTACTTC
clone_size: .
v_call: TRBV7-6
j_call: TRBJ2-7
d_call: TRBD1

cdr3_aa: CASSYSLEGGTSTDTQYF
cdr3_nt: TGTGCCAGCAGTTACTCCCTCGAGGGGGGGACTAGCACAGATACGCAGTATTTT
clone_size: many
v_call: TRBV6-5
j_call: TRBJ2-3
d_call: .

cdr3_aa: CASSGTGGLFF
cdr3_nt: TGTGCCAGCAGCGGGACAGGGGGGCTGTTTTTT
clone_size: .
v_call: TRBV6-1
j_call: TRBJ2-2
d_call: TRBD1

cdr3_aa: CASAARGMATDTQYF
cdr3_nt: TGCGCCAGCGCGGCCCGGGGGATGGCCACAGATACGCAGTATTTT
clone_size: .
v_call: TRBV5-1
j_call: TRBJ2-3
d_call: .

cdr3_aa: CASSFYSGTGNQPQHF
cdr3_nt: TGTGCCAGTAGTTTCTACTCCGGGACAGGCAATCAGCCCCAGCATTTT
clone_size: few
v_call: TRBV19
j_call: TRBJ1-5
d_call: TRBD1

cdr3_aa: CAWSVSGMIAKNIQYF
cdr3_nt: TGTGCCTGGAGTGTGTCCGGGATGATAGCCAAAAACATTCAGTACTTC
clone_size: many
v_call: TRBV30
j_call: TRBJ2-4
d_call: .

cdr3_aa: CAISADKGNTEAFF
cdr3_nt: TGTGCCATCAGCGCGGACAAGGGTAACACTGAAGCTTTCTTT
clone_size: many
v_call: TRBV10-3
j_call: TRBJ1-1
d_call: .

cdr3_aa: CASSPLGAGGLNEQFF
cdr3_nt: TGTGCAAGCAGTCCTCTCGGCGCGGGGGGGCTCAATGAGCAGTTCTTC
clone_size: many
v_call: TRBV12-3/TRBV12-4
j_call: TRBJ2-1
d_call: TRBD2

cdr3_aa: CASTPGGVGEQYF
cdr3_nt: TGTGCCAGCACCCCTGGGGGTGTTGGCGAGCAGTACTTC
clone_size: many
v_call: TRBV12-3/TRBV12-4
j_call: TRBJ2-7
d_call: .

cdr3_aa: CATSRDGVGSREAFF
cdr3_nt: TGTGCCACCAGCAGAGATGGGGTGGGATCCAGGGAAGCTTTCTTT
clone_size: many
v_call: TRBV15
j_call: TRBJ1-1
d_call: .